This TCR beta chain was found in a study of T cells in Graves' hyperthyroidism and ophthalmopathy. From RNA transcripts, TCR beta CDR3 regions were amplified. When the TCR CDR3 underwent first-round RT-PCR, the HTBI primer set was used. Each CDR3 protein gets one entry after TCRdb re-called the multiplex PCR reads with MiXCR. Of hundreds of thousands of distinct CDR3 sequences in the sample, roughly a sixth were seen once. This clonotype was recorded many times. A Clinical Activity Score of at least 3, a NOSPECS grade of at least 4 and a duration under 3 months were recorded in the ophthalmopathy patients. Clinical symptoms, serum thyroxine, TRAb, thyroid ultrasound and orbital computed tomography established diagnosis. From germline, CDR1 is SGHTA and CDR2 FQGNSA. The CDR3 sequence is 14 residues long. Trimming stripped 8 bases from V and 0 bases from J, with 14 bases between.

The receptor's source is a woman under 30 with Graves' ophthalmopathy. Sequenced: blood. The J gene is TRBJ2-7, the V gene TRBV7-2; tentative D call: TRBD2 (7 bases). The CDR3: CASQGGALSYEQYF. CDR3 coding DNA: TGTGCCAGCCAAGGGGGGGCGCTCTCCTACGAGCAGTACTTC.